The 4 T cell receptor beta chains below were found in one sample sequenced in a study of T cell changes during pregnancy in multiple sclerosis. Here immunoSEQ multiplex PCR was the method, and the copy in TCRdb shows in-frame clones only, minus some. The sample carries around 36,000 clones, 92% recorded once. Here the sequenced sample was CD8+ T cells from peripheral blood mononuclear cells, taken in the first trimester of pregnancy. All receptors come from a female donor with multiple sclerosis, enrolled in a pregnancy study.

The chain has TRBV11-2 and TRBJ2-7; D gene ambiguous. This CDR3 has 15 residues. Germline CDR1 and CDR2: SGHAT and FQNNGV. Trimming took 0 bases from V and 0 from J, leaving 9 bases between them. The CDR3 nucleotides are TGTGCCAGCAGCTTAGATGTGGAGCTCTCCTACGAGCAGTACTTC. It encodes CASSLDVELSYEQYF.

This clone was counted a single time. V usage is TRBV15 and J usage is TRBJ2-3; 15 bases line up with TRBD2. CDR1 and CDR2 from the germline V gene are LNHNV and YYDKDF (reference sequence). The CDR3 loop spans 20 amino acids. The J segment lost 0 bases and the V segment lost 1 base, leaving 8 bases of the junction unmatched. CDR3 bases: TGTGCCACCAGCAGAGTTCCCGGGACTAGCGGGGGGACTAGCACAGATACGCAGTATTTT. It yields the protein CATSRVPGTSGGTSTDTQYF.

The V call is TRBV13, the J call TRBJ2-1; 8 nucleotides match TRBD1. The germline gives CDR1 PRHDT, CDR2 FYEKMQ (reference sequence). The CDR3 runs to 17 residues. Trimming at V came to 5 bases and at J to 0 bases, leaving 9 bases not matched to a gene. CDR3 DNA: TGTGCCAGCAGCCCGAGACAGGGGTCCTCCTCCTACAATGAGCAGTTCTTC. It encodes CASSPRQGSSSYNEQFF. Full variable domain (missing parts from reference TRBV13 and TRBJ2-1): AAGVIQSPRHLIKEKRETATLKCYPIPRHDTVYWYQQGPGQDPQFLISFYEKMQSDKGSIPDRFSAQQFSDYHSELNMSSLELGDSALYFCASSPRQGSSSYNEQFFGPGTRLTVL.

The V and J genes are TRBV15 and TRBJ2-3; D possibly corresponds to TRBD2 (5 bases). CDR1 is LNHNV and CDR2 is YYDKDF in the germline V gene (reference sequence). The CDR3 covers 15 residues. With 2 bases removed from V and 0 bases from J, the gap between germline ends came to 9 bases. The chain's CDR3 is CATSRQRTSTDTQYF. The CDR3 DNA follows: TGTGCCACCAGCAGACAGCGGACTAGCACAGATACGCAGTATTTT.